Given below is one TCR beta chain in context. Its specificity is unknown. Trimming took 1 base from V and 6 from J, leaving 7 bases between them. CDR1 and CDR2 (germline): SNHLY, FYNNEI. The CDR3 is 13 amino acids. Deep was the level at which the assay was run. The table came from immunoSEQ multiplex PCR; TCRdb's copy has only in-frame clones and leaves some out. Here the sample spans around 2.3 million clones, under 97% being singletons. The data belong to a study of shared clonotypes between healthy human individuals. Study details: A couple of women and three men aged 18 to 49 made up the donors.

A CD45RA-negative memory subset and a CD45RA+ naive subset were separated from the CD4+ cells. Points from the study as a whole: Relative to memory subsets, naive subsets generally showed larger estimated richness.

The receptor's source is a man aged 18 to 30 in good health. The chain combines TRBV2 with TRBJ1-5; D is unclear. The sample was naive CD4+ T cells sorted from blood. Subset in this sample: CD45RA+ positively selected. The CDR3 region is CASSEVGTQPQHF. CDR3 sequence (DNA): TGTGCCAGCAGTGAAGTGGGCACTCAGCCCCAGCATTTT.